The 32 T cell receptor beta chains below were found in one sample sequenced in a study of T-cell reconstitution after alpha-beta-depleted transplantation in children. A library of TCRbeta sequences, prepared with unique molecular identifiers, was generated. A single record per CDR3 protein comes from TCRdb applying MiXCR to the PCR reads. The sample contains about 640,000 distinct CDR3 sequences, roughly 13% of which appear only once. Material: PBMCs, mostly from graft donor cells, obtained 360 days after TCRalphabeta/CD19-depleted stem cell transplant. Receptors were obtained from a male patient under 18 who had a stem cell transplant for acute myeloid leukemia, so the T cells may come from the graft donor.

This chain joins TRBV11-2 and TRBJ2-7, with 7 bases fitting TRBD2. The CDR3 sequence is 16 residues long. Germline assignment: CDR1 SGHAT and CDR2 FQNNGV. Unmatched junction bases numbered 5, after V lost 0 bases and J lost 0 bases. The DNA for the CDR3 is TGTGCCAGCAGCTTAGATCTAGCGGTCAGCTCCTACGAGCAGTACTTC. It yields the protein CASSLDLAVSSYEQYF.

In nucleotides, the CDR3 is TGCGCCAGCAGGGAAGGGACCGTGCCCTACGAGCAGTACTTC. It is translated as CASREGTVPYEQYF. The chain employs TRBV5-1 and TRBJ2-7, with D perhaps being TRBD1 or TRBD2 (5 bases each). V was clipped by 5 bases and J by 2 bases, with 14 bases between them. Germline V gene data show CDR1 as SGHRS and CDR2 as YFSETQ. There are 14 residues in the CDR3.

In nucleotides, the CDR3 is TGTGCCAGCAGTTTTACAGGGGGGGGAACTGAAGCTTTCTTT. It yields the protein CASSFTGGGTEAFF. The V call is TRBV12-3 or TRBV12-4, the J call TRBJ1-1; TRBD1 agrees at 8 bases. This CDR3 is built from 14 residues. The V segment lost 3 bases and the J segment 5 bases; nucleotides outside the gene matches: 5.

This clonotype was counted ten times or more. The chain employs TRBV12-3 or TRBV12-4 and TRBJ2-5; no reliable D call. The ends were cut back, 3 bases at V and 5 bases at J, with 10 bases in the middle. CDR3 size: 13 residues. DNA for the CDR3: TGTGCCAGCAGTTTTGGGCTAAGGGAGACCCAGTACTTC. This encodes CASSFGLRETQYF.

This clonotype was counted only a few times. The rearrangement uses TRBV5-1 and TRBJ1-1; D is ambiguous. The CDR3 totals 15 residues. Germline CDR1 reads SGHRS; CDR2 reads YFSETQ. Trimming took 0 bases from V and 6 from J, leaving 15 bases between them. DNA of the CDR3: TGCGCCAGCAGCTTGGACCAGAAGATAAAGCCTGAAGCTTTCTTT. Encoded protein: CASSLDQKIKPEAFF.

This chain uses TRBV7-2 with TRBJ2-7; a possible D gene is TRBD1 (6 bases). Germline V gene data show CDR1 as SGHTA and CDR2 as FQGNSA. V was clipped by 6 bases and J by 0 bases, with 12 bases between them. This CDR3 has 14 amino acids. This CDR3 is CASSRTVFSYEQYF. DNA of the CDR3: TGTGCCAGCAGTCGGACAGTATTCTCCTACGAGCAGTACTTC.

V and J are TRBV12-3 or TRBV12-4 and TRBJ2-7; 11 nucleotides match TRBD1. The ends lost 1 base at V and 5 bases at J; junction bases unmatched: 10. CDR3 size: 17 residues. The CDR3 DNA reads TGTGCCAGCAGTTTAGTTGCCCCGGGACAGGGGGTGAACGAGCAGTACTTC. Protein: CASSLVAPGQGVNEQYF.

The chain combines TRBV20-1 with TRBJ2-1; 7 nucleotides align to TRBD1. CDR1 is DFQATT and CDR2 is SNEGSKA in the germline V gene (reference sequence). The CDR3 length is 14 residues. With V trimmed by 4 bases and J by 2 bases, 5 bases remained unmatched. CDR3 amino acids: CSATDRVAYNEQFF. The CDR3 DNA reads as TGCAGTGCTACCGACAGGGTGGCCTACAATGAGCAGTTCTTC.

This clonotype was seen a few times. The rearrangement joins TRBV7-3 to TRBJ2-1, with 9 bases identical to TRBD2. The length of the CDR3 is 18 residues. Germline-derived CDR1 and CDR2 are SGHTA and FQGTGA. Trimming cost V 1 base and J 4 bases; bases outside gene matches: 11. The CDR3, as DNA: TGTGCCAGCAGCTTAAAGGTAGCGGGAGTACGCTCTTACAATGAGCAGTTCTTC. Translated, it gives CASSLKVAGVRSYNEQFF.

This chain links TRBV5-6 with TRBJ2-5; D gene unclear. The ends were cut back, 0 bases at V and 5 bases at J, with 8 bases in the middle. The CDR3 is 13 residues long. In germline, CDR1 is SGHDT, CDR2 YYEEEE. Written as DNA, the CDR3 is TGTGCCAGCAGCTTGGCTGTGGGGGAGACCCAGTACTTC. This codes for CASSLAVGETQYF. The variable domain in full, completed from reference TRBV5-6 and TRBJ2-5, reads DAGVTQSPTHLIKTRGQQVTLRCSPKSGHDTVSWYQQALGQGPQFIFQYYEEEERQRGNFPDRFSGHQFPNYSSELNVNALLLGDSALYLCASSLAVGETQYFGPGTRLLVL.

In its sample, this clonotype was seen many times. The genes are TRBV30 and TRBJ2-1; the match to TRBD1 covers 8 bases. The trim removed 4 bases at V and 2 bases at J, leaving 4 bases unmatched. The CDR3 is 14 residues long. Germline-derived CDR1 and CDR2 are GTSNPN and SVGIG (reference sequence). The chain's CDR3 is CAWKGRGPYNEQFF. The DNA of the CDR3 is TGTGCCTGGAAAGGCAGGGGGCCCTACAATGAGCAGTTCTTC.

This clonotype was found many times. The V and J genes are TRBV6-2 or TRBV6-3 and TRBJ2-7; the D gene is possibly TRBD2 (5 bases). V was trimmed by 6 bases and J by 2 bases, leaving 8 bases between them. From germline, CDR1 is MNHEY and CDR2 SVGEGT. CDR3 length: 12 amino acids. The CDR3 loop reads CASSRGTYEQYF. CDR3 nucleotide sequence: TGTGCCAGCAGCCGAGGGACCTACGAGCAGTACTTC.

The chain recombines TRBV7-3 with TRBJ2-1; 10 bases line up with TRBD2. CDR3 size: 16 residues. With V trimmed by 2 bases and J by 5 bases, 6 bases remained unmatched. Germline V gene data show CDR1 as SGHTA and CDR2 as FQGTGA. The CDR3 bases are TGTGCCAGCAGCTTATACGGCGGACTAGCGGACAATGAGCAGTTCTTC. Protein product: CASSLYGGLADNEQFF.

This clonotype appeared a single time. This may be a read error: a much more frequent sequence differs by one nucleotide. The CDR3 does not end in the conserved phenylalanine or tryptophan, so this is likely a read error. The V and J genes are TRBV7-3 and TRBJ2-3; D is unresolved. With 0 bases removed from V and 0 bases from J, the gap between germline ends came to 4 bases. The CDR3 consists of 14 residues. CDR1 and CDR2 from the germline V gene are SGHTA and FQGTGA. The CDR3 coding sequence is TGTGCCAGCAGCTTAACGGCTAGCACAGATACGCAGTATTGT. Protein: CASSLTASTDTQYC.

In this sample, this clonotype turned up a few times. This chain uses TRBV12-3 or TRBV12-4 with TRBJ2-2; D might be TRBD2 (5 bases). CDR3 length: 14 residues. V was cut by 2 bases and J by 6 bases, with 10 bases left in between. CDR3 protein: CASSLRTAAGELFF. The CDR3 nucleotides are TGTGCCAGCAGTTTAAGGACTGCCGCCGGGGAGCTGTTTTTT.

In this sample, this clonotype turned up a few times. The chain employs TRBV20-1 and TRBJ2-5; D is possibly TRBD1 or TRBD2 (5 bases each). The V end was cut by 8 bases, the J end by 5 bases, with 27 bases between. This CDR3 is built from 16 residues. Germline V gene data show CDR1 as DFQATT and CDR2 as SNEGSKA (reference sequence). The CDR3 coding sequence is TGCAGTCAAACCTGGGACGAAAGCTGGAGTACGGAGACCCAGTACTTC. Translated, it gives CSQTWDESWSTETQYF.

The table lists this clonotype with a few counts. The chain employs TRBV7-9 and TRBJ2-7; TRBD2 agrees at 8 bases. Losses at the gene ends were 1 base for V and 10 bases for J; bases not matched to a gene: 6. Germline V CDR1 and CDR2: SEHNR, FQNEAQ (reference sequence). The CDR3 is 13 amino acids. CDR3 bases: TGTGCCAGCAGCTTAGTAGGGGCGGGGGGACAGTACTTC. Amino acids: CASSLVGAGGQYF.

The chain employs TRBV5-6 and TRBJ1-4, with 7 bases identical to TRBD1. The V and J ends lost 4 bases and 3 bases, in that order; junction bases with no gene match: 0. CDR1 SGHDT and CDR2 YYEEEE come from the germline V gene. The CDR3 is 13 amino acids. CDR3 protein: CASSGTANEKLFF. Here the CDR3 DNA reads TGTGCCAGCAGCGGGACAGCTAATGAAAAACTGTTTTTT.

Details on this clonotype: A read error may be the cause here, since a much bigger clone is one base away. V usage is TRBV12-3 or TRBV12-4 and J usage is TRBJ2-7, with D maybe TRBD2 (6 bases). Trimming removed 9 bases from V and 1 base from J, with 13 bases in between. The CDR3 length is 13 residues. The CDR3 coding sequence is TGTGCCAGTACCCGGGGGTCTTCCTACGAGCAGTACTTC. This gives the protein CASTRGSSYEQYF.

In its sample, this clonotype was seen once. The chain couples TRBV20-1 to TRBJ2-7, with a tentative D call TRBD2 (6 bases). Germline-derived CDR1 and CDR2 are DFQATT and SNEGSKA (reference sequence). The CDR3 is 16 amino acids. V shed 0 bases and J shed 3 bases, with 18 bases lying between them. CDR3 DNA sequence: TGCAGTGCTAGAGATTATTTAGGAGGGTCCTTCTACGAGCAGTACTTC. It is translated as CSARDYLGGSFYEQYF.

This rearrangement joins TRBV5-5 to TRBJ2-1, with D possibly called TRBD1 or TRBD2 (5 bases each). V was clipped by 4 bases and J by 9 bases, with 20 bases between them. The CDR3 runs to 15 residues. Germline V CDR1 and CDR2: SGHKS, YYEKEE (reference sequence). CDR3 sequence (DNA): TGTGCCAGCAGCCGGGACCCACAAGGCACAAGTGAGCAGTTCTTC. This encodes CASSRDPQGTSEQFF. Full variable domain (remainder filled in from reference TRBV5-5 and TRBJ2-1): DAGVTQSPTHLIKTRGQQVTLRCSPISGHKSVSWYQQVLGQGPQFIFQYYEKEERGRGNFPDRFSARQFPNYSSELNVNALLLGDSALYLCASSRDPQGTSEQFFGPGTRLTVL.

The rearrangement links TRBV20-1 to TRBJ2-2; TRBD2 matches at 7 bases. Germline lookup yields CDR1 DFQATT and CDR2 SNEGSKA (reference sequence). The CDR3 runs to 14 residues. J lost 6 bases, V lost 4 bases, and 8 bases had no gene match. In DNA form, the CDR3 reads TGCAGTGCTACGGCACTAGCGATACCCGGGGAGCTGTTTTTT. Its translation is CSATALAIPGELFF.

The chain couples TRBV12-3 or TRBV12-4 to TRBJ2-7, with 11 bases lining up with TRBD2. This CDR3 spans 16 amino acids. V was pared by 4 bases and J by 3 bases, with 8 bases of the junction left unmatched. The CDR3 nucleotides are TGTGCCAGCAGTTACCTGACTAGCGGGGTTCTCTACGAGCAGTACTTC. Protein sequence: CASSYLTSGVLYEQYF.

The gene calls are TRBV2 and TRBJ2-7; 10 bases line up with TRBD1. With V trimmed by 4 bases and J by 3 bases, 3 bases remained unmatched. Per the germline V gene, CDR1 is SNHLY and CDR2 is FYNNEI. CDR3 length: 14 residues. The DNA for the CDR3 is TGTGCCAGCAGTGCCCGGGACAGGGGCTACGAGCAGTACTTC. It translates to CASSARDRGYEQYF.

The chain links TRBV5-1 to TRBJ2-2; 9 bases are a match to TRBD1. Trimming removed 7 bases from V and 3 bases from J; junction bases left unmatched: 4. The CDR3 totals 14 residues. Germline V gene sequence: CDR1 SGHRS, CDR2 YFSETQ. Written as DNA, the CDR3 is TGCGCCAGCTTCCGGGACAGGGACACCGGGGAGCTGTTTTTT. As protein: CASFRDRDTGELFF. Full variable domain (rest looked up from reference TRBV5-1 and TRBJ2-2): KAGVTQTPRYLIKTRGQQVTLSCSPISGHRSVSWYQQTPGQGLQFLFEYFSETQRNKGNFPGRFSGRQFSNSRSEMNVSTLELGDSALYLCASFRDRDTGELFFGEGSRLTVL.

This clonotype was picked up many times. This chain links TRBV10-3 with TRBJ2-3, with 8 bases identical to TRBD1. Germline CDR1 is ENHRY and CDR2 is SYGVKD. V trimming: 7 bases; J trimming: 4 bases; junction bases outside the gene matches: 7. The CDR3 is 14 residues long. CDR3 DNA: TGTGCCATCACTGAAGGACAGGGAGCAGATACGCAGTATTTT. Its protein is CAITEGQGADTQYF.

This clonotype appeared many times. CDR3 amino acids: CSVGTSGNGEQFF. In nucleotides, the CDR3 is TGCAGCGTTGGGACTAGCGGGAATGGTGAGCAGTTCTTC. This chain uses TRBV29-1 with TRBJ2-1, with 12 positions matching TRBD2. CDR1 is SQVTM and CDR2 is ANQGSEA in the germline V gene. CDR3 length equals 13 residues. The J segment lost 9 bases and the V segment lost 4 bases, leaving 4 bases of the junction unmatched.

This clonotype was observed a few times. The chain combines TRBV4-2 with TRBJ2-2; 8 nucleotides match TRBD1. With V trimmed by 6 bases and J by 5 bases, 14 bases remained unmatched. This CDR3 has 17 amino acids. Per the germline V gene, CDR1 is LGHNA and CDR2 is YNFKEQ. The CDR3 DNA sequence: TGTGCCAGCAGTCGGACGGGACAGGTAGCAAGGACCGGGGAGCTGTTTTTT. Amino acid sequence: CASSRTGQVARTGELFF.

This clonotype was counted only a few times. This chain joins TRBV18 and TRBJ2-7, with TRBD2 matching 11 bases. V gave up 3 bases and J gave up 3 bases; unmatched junction bases: 10. This CDR3 has 17 amino acids. Per germline, CDR1 KGHSH and CDR2 LQKENI. CDR3 bases: TGTGCCAGCTCACCCGGGACTAGCGGCCCTGGAAACTACGAGCAGTACTTC. Translation: CASSPGTSGPGNYEQYF. Variable domain in full (rest from reference TRBV18 and TRBJ2-7): NAGVMQNPRHLVRRRGQEARLRCSPMKGHSHVYWYRQLPEEGLKFMVYLQKENIIDESGMPKERFSAEFPKEGPSILRIQQVVRGDSAAYFCASSPGTSGPGNYEQYFGPGTRLTVT.

J is TRBJ2-4 and V is TRBV7-2; no firm D call. This CDR3 region has 15 residues. V lost 2 bases, J lost 0 bases, and 8 bases lay in between. CDR1 is SGHTA and CDR2 is FQGNSA in the germline V gene. As DNA, the CDR3 is TGTGCCAGCAGCTTAAGGCTCCTAGCCAAAAACATTCAGTACTTC. This translates into CASSLRLLAKNIQYF.

The rearrangement uses TRBV29-1 and TRBJ2-1; D gene uncertain. The CDR3 length is 12 residues. Germline V gene data show CDR1 as SQVTM and CDR2 as ANQGSEA. V was clipped by 5 bases and J by 4 bases, with 9 bases between them. CDR3 sequence (DNA): TGCAGCGTTCAGTTAACATACAATGAGCAGTTCTTC. Its protein is CSVQLTYNEQFF.

This clonotype was seen many times. The chain has TRBV7-2 and TRBJ2-3; D gene unclear. The CDR3 is 16 residues long. The V gene lost 2 bases and the J gene lost 0 bases, with 12 bases spanning the gap. Per the germline V gene, CDR1 is SGHTA and CDR2 is FQGNSA. DNA for the CDR3: TGTGCCAGCAGCTTAAGCATCGGCTCTAGCACAGATACGCAGTATTTT. Its protein is CASSLSIGSSTDTQYF.